The clone carrying this T cell receptor (beta chain) was counted ten times or more. Its antigen is as yet unknown. Attachment of unique molecular identifiers was made to individual cDNA molecules. TCRdb itself ran the 5' RACE reads through MiXCR, one entry per CDR3 protein. The top ten clones hold just over 4% of a sample with approximately 35,000 distinct CDR3 sequences, over 6.5% of them seen once. The data originate from a study of early T cells in non-severe SARS-CoV-2 infection. Whole-study context: Chains from this unsorted whole-blood bulk RNA could not be paired.

Study-wide points: CD4 and private specificities were missed by VDJdb matching, which favored anti-spike CD8 responses.

Sequences were obtained from whole blood. The sequence derives from an adult who was a healthcare worker with PCR-confirmed SARS-CoV-2 infection or an uninfected control (not recorded which).

DNA of the CDR3: TGTGCCAGCAGTGACGGGTTAGGGGACCCGTACCAAGAGACCCAGTACTTC. It codes for CASSDGLGDPYQETQYF. V gene TRBV25-1 combines with J gene TRBJ2-5; the D call may be TRBD1 or TRBD2 (5 bases each). CDR1 and CDR2 from the germline V gene are MGHDK and SYGVNS. Trimming pared 3 bases from V and 0 bases from J, leaving 17 bases between. This CDR3 is 17 amino acids long.